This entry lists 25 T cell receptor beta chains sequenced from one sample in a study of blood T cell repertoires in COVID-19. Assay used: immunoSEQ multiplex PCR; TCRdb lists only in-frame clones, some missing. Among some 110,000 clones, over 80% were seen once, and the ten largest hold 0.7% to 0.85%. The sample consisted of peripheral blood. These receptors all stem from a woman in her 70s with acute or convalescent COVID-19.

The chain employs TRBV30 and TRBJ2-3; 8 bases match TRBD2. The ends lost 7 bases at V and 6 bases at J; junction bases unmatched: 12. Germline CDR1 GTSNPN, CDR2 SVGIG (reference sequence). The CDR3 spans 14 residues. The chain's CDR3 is CALLAESGSDTQYF. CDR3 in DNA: TGTGCCTTACTAGCGGAGTCGGGTAGCGATACGCAGTATTTT.

The CDR3 sequence is CAISEAGTSGVYEQYF. The CDR3, as DNA: TGTGCCATCAGTGAGGCAGGGACTAGCGGGGTTTACGAGCAGTACTTC. The chain employs TRBV10-3 and TRBJ2-7; the match to TRBD2 covers 13 bases. V lost 2 bases to trimming and J lost 4 bases; unmatched junction nucleotides: 5. Germline lookup yields CDR1 ENHRY and CDR2 SYGVKD. The CDR3 is 16 amino acids.

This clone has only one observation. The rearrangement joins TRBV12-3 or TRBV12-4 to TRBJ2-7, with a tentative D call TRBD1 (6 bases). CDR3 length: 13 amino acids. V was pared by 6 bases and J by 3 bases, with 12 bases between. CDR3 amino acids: CASRRTVDYEQYF. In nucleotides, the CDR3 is TGTGCCAGCAGACGGACAGTGGACTACGAGCAGTACTTC.

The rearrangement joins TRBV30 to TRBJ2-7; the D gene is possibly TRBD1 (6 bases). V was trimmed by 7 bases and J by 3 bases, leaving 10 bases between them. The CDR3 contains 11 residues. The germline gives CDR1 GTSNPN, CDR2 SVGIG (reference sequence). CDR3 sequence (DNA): TGTGCCTCCGGGACAAACTACGAGCAGTACTTC. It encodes CASGTNYEQYF. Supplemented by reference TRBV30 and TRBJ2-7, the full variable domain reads SQTIHQWPATLVQPVGSPLSLECTVEGTSNPNLYWYRQAAGRGLQLLFYSVGIGQISSEVPQNLSASRPQDRQFILSSKKLLLSDSGFYLCASGTNYEQYFGPGTRLTVT.

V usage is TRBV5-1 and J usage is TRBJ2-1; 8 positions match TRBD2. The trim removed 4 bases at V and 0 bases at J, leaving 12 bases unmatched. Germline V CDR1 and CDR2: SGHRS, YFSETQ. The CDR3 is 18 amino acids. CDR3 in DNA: TGCGCCAGCAGCAGGACTAGCTTTGGGGAATTCTCCTACAATGAGCAGTTCTTC. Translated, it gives CASSRTSFGEFSYNEQFF.

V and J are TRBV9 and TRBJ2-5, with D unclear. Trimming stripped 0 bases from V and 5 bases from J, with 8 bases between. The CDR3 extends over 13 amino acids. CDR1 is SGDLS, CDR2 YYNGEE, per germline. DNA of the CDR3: TGTGCCAGCAGCGTAGGGCCTCAGGAGACCCAGTACTTC. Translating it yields CASSVGPQETQYF. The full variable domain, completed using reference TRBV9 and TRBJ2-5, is DSGVTQTPKHLITATGQRVTLRCSPRSGDLSVYWYQQSLDQGLQFLIQYYNGEERAKGNILERFSAQQFPDLHSELNLSSLELGDSALYFCASSVGPQETQYFGPGTRLLVL.

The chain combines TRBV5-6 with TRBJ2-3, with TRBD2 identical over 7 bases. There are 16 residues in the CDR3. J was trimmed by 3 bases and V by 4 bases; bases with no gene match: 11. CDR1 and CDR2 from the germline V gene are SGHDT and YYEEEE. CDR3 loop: CASSHLGGRATDTQYF. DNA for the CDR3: TGTGCCAGCAGCCACCTCGGGGGGAGAGCGACAGATACGCAGTATTTT. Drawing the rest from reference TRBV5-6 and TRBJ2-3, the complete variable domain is DAGVTQSPTHLIKTRGQQVTLRCSPKSGHDTVSWYQQALGQGPQFIFQYYEEEERQRGNFPDRFSGHQFPNYSSELNVNALLLGDSALYLCASSHLGGRATDTQYFGPGTRLTVL.

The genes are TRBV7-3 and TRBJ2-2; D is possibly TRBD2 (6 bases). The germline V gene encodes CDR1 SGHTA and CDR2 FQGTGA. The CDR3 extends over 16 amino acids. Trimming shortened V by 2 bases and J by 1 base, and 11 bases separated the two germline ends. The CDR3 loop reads CASSLEAGLNTGELFF. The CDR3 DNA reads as TGTGCCAGCAGCTTAGAGGCGGGGTTGAACACCGGGGAGCTGTTTTTT.

This CDR3 reads CSVRRGNTDTQYF. Written as DNA, the CDR3 is TGCAGCGTTCGGCGGGGGAACACAGATACGCAGTATTTT. This rearrangement joins TRBV29-1 to TRBJ2-3; TRBD2 aligns across 7 bases. The V gene's germline CDR1 is SQVTM and CDR2 ANQGSEA. V was clipped by 5 bases and J by 2 bases; unmatched bases: 4. CDR3 length equals 13 residues.

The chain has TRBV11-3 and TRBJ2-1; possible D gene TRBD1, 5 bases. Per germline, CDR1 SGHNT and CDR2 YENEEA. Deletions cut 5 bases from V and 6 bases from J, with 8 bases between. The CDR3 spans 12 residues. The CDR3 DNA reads TGTGCCAGCAGCGGAGACAGCAATGAGCAGTTCTTC. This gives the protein CASSGDSNEQFF.

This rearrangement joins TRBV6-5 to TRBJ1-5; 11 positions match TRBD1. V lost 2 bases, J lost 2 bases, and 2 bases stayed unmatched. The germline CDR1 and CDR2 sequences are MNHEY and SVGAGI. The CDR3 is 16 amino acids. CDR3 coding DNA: TGTGCCAGCAGTTACGGGACAGGGGGTGGCAATCAGCCCCAGCATTTT. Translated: CASSYGTGGGNQPQHF.

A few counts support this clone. DNA of the CDR3: TGCGCCAGCAGCTTGGATGCGGGGTATAATTCACCCCTCCACTTT. Translation gives CASSLDAGYNSPLHF. The chain links TRBV5-1 to TRBJ1-6; D gene unclear. Trimming cost V 0 bases and J 4 bases, with 8 bases left between them. Germline V gene lookup returns CDR1 SGHRS and CDR2 YFSETQ. This CDR3 has 15 amino acids. The full variable domain, completed using reference TRBV5-1 and TRBJ1-6, is KAGVTQTPRYLIKTRGQQVTLSCSPISGHRSVSWYQQTPGQGLQFLFEYFSETQRNKGNFPGRFSGRQFSNSRSEMNVSTLELGDSALYLCASSLDAGYNSPLHFGNGTRLTVT.

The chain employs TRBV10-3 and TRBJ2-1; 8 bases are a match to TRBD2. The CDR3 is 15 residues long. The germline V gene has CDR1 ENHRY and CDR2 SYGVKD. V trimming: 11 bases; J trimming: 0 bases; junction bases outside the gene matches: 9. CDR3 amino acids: CAVRAGASSYNEQFF. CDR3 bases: TGTGCCGTTCGAGCGGGGGCAAGCTCCTACAATGAGCAGTTCTTC.

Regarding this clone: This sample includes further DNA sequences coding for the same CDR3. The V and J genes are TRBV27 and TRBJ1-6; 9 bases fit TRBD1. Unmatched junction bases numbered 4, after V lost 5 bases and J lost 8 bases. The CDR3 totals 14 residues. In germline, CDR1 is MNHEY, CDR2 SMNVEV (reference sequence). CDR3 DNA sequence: TGTGCCAGCAGTGCCGGGACAGGGTATTCACCCCTCCACTTT. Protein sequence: CASSAGTGYSPLHF.

CDR3 region: CASSLSTSSTGELFF. The CDR3 DNA reads as TGCGCCAGCAGCTTATCGACATCATCCACCGGGGAGCTGTTTTTT. The chain employs TRBV5-1 and TRBJ2-2, with D uncertain. Trimming took 2 bases from V and 4 from J, leaving 12 bases between them. The CDR3 sequence is 15 residues long. Germline CDR1 reads SGHRS; CDR2 reads YFSETQ.

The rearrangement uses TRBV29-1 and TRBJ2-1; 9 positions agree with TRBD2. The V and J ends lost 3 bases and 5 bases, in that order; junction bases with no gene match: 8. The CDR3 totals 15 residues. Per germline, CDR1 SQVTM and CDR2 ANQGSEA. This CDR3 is CSVEDPSGIDNEQFF. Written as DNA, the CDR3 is TGCAGCGTTGAGGATCCTAGCGGGATAGACAATGAGCAGTTCTTC.

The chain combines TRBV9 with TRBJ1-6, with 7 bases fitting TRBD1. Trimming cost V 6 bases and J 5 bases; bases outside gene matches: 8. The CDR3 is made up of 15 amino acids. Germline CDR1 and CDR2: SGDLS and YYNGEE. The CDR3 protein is CASNTGQGDNSPLHF. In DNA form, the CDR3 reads TGTGCCAGCAATACGGGGCAGGGGGATAATTCACCCCTCCACTTT.

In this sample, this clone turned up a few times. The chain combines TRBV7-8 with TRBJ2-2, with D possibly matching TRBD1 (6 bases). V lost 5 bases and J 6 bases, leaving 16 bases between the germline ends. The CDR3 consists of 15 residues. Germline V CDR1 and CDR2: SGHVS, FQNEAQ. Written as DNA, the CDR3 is TGTGCCAGCAGCCCCGGGACAACCCGGGCCGGGGAGCTGTTTTTT. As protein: CASSPGTTRAGELFF.

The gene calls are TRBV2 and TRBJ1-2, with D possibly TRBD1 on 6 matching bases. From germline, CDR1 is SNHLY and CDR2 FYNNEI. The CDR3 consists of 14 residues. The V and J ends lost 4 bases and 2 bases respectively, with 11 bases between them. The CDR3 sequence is CASSGGQGNYGYTF. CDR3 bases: TGTGCCAGCAGTGGGGGGCAGGGGAACTATGGCTACACCTTC.

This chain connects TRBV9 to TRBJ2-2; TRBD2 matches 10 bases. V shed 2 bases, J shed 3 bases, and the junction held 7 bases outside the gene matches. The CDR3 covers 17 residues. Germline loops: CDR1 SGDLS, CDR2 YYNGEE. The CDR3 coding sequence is TGTGCCAGCAGCGTCAAAGGACTAGCGGACCACACCGGGGAGCTGTTTTTT. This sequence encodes CASSVKGLADHTGELFF. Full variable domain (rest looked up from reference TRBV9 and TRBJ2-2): DSGVTQTPKHLITATGQRVTLRCSPRSGDLSVYWYQQSLDQGLQFLIQYYNGEERAKGNILERFSAQQFPDLHSELNLSSLELGDSALYFCASSVKGLADHTGELFFGEGSRLTVL.

CDR3 in DNA: TGTGCCAGCAGCTTCATCGGGGGGGCCAGTGAGCAGTTCTTC. It yields the protein CASSFIGGASEQFF. V gene TRBV7-3 combines with J gene TRBJ2-1, with 8 nucleotides matching TRBD2. Unmatched junction bases numbered 7, after V lost 3 bases and J lost 9 bases. This CDR3 contains 14 residues. Germline CDR1 SGHTA, CDR2 FQGTGA.

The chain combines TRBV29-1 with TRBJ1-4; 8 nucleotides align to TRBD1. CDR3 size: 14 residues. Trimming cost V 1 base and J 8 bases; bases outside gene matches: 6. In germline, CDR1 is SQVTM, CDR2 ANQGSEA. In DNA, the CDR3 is TGCAGCGTTGAAGTTGGGACAGGTGAAGAAAAACTGTTTTTT. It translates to CSVEVGTGEEKLFF.

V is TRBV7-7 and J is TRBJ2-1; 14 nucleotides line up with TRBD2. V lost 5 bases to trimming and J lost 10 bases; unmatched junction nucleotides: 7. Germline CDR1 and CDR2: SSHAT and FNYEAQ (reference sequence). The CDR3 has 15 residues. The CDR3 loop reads CASSPGTSGSGEQFF. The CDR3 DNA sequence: TGTGCCAGCAGCCCCGGGACTAGCGGGAGCGGAGAGCAGTTCTTC.

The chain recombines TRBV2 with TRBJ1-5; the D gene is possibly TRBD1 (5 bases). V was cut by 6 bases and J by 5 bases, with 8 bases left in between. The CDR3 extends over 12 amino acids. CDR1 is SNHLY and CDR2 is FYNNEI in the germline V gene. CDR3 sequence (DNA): TGTGCCAGCAGGTTAGGGGATCAGCCCCAGCATTTT. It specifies CASRLGDQPQHF.

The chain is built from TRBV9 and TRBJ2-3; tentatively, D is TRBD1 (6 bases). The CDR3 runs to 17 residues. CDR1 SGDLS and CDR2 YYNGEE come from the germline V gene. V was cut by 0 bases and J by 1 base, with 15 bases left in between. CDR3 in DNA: TGTGCCAGCAGCGTAGGTTTCAGGGGAACTGGCACAGATACGCAGTATTTT. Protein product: CASSVGFRGTGTDTQYF.